This TCR beta chain was recovered during a study of shared clonotypes between healthy human individuals. The CDR3 length is 14 residues. Germline V lookup: CDR1 GTSNPN, CDR2 SVGIG (reference sequence). Unmatched junction bases numbered 4, after V lost 0 bases and J lost 2 bases. TCRdb keeps only in-frame clones here, not all; method: immunoSEQ multiplex PCR. Found here are 500,000 to 650,000 clones, about 80% of them singletons; the top ten hold approximately 12%. The J gene is TRBJ2-7, the V gene TRBV30; 7 bases are a match to TRBD2. This TCR was sampled from a woman aged 40 to 50 in good health. Some clones in this sample may be carry-over from other donors' samples. Sequencing used PBMCs. The CDR3 nucleotides read TGTGCCTGGAGTGTACTAAGCGGGGCCTACGAGCAGTACTTC. Its protein product is CAWSVLSGAYEQYF.